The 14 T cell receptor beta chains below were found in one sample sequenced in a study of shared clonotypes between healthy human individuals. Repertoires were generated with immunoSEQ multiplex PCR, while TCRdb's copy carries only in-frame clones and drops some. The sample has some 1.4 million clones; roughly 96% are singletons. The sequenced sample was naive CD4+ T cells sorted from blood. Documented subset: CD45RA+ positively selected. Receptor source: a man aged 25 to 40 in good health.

The CDR3 here is CASSRRGYGYTF. The DNA of the CDR3 is TGCGCCAGCAGCCGAAGGGGCTATGGCTACACCTTC. This chain links TRBV4-3 with TRBJ1-2, with TRBD1 as a possible D gene (5 bases). This CDR3 comprises 12 residues. Trimming cost V 4 bases and J 4 bases, with 7 bases left between them. Germline V gives CDR1 LGHNA, CDR2 YSLEER.

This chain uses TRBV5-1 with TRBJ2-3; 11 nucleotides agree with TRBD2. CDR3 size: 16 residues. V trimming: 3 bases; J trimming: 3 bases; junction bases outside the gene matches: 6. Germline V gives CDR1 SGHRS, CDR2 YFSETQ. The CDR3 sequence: CASSSTSGSLTDTQYF. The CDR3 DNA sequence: TGCGCCAGCAGCTCAACTAGCGGGAGTCTGACAGATACGCAGTATTTT.

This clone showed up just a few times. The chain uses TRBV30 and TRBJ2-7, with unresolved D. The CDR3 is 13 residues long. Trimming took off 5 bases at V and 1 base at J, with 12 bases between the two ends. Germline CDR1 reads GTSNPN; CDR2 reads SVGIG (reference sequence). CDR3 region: CAWGARRSYEQYF. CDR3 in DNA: TGTGCCTGGGGAGCAAGAAGATCCTACGAGCAGTACTTC.

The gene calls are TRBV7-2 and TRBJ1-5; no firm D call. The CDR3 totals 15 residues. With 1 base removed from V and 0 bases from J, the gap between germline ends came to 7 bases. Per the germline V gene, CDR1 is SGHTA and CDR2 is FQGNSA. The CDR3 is CASSLEADSNQPQHF. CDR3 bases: TGTGCCAGCAGCTTAGAGGCAGATAGCAATCAGCCCCAGCATTTT.

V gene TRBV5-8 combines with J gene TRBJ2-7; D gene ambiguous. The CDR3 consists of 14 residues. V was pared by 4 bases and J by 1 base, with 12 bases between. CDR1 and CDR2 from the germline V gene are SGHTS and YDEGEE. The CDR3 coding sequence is TGTGCCAGCAGCGCCGGGTTTCGATCCTACGAGCAGTACTTC. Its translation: CASSAGFRSYEQYF.

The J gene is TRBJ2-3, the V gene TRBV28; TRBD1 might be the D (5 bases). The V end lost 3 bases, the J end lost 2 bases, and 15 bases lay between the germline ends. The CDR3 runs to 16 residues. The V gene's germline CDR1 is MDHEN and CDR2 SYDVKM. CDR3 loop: CASSFIIGQNTDTQYF. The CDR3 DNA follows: TGTGCCAGCAGTTTCATCATTGGACAAAACACAGATACGCAGTATTTT.

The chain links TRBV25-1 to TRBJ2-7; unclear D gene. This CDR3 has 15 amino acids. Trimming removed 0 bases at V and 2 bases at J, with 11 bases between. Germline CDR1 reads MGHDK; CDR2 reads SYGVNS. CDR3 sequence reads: CASSEYGPSPYEQYF. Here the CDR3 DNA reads TGTGCCAGCAGTGAATATGGCCCCTCCCCCTACGAGCAGTACTTC.

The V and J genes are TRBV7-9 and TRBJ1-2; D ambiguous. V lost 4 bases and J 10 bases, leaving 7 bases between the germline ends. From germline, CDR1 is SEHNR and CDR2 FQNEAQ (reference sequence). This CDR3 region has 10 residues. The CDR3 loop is CASSSQAYTF. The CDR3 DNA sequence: TGTGCCAGCAGCTCGCAGGCCTACACCTTC.

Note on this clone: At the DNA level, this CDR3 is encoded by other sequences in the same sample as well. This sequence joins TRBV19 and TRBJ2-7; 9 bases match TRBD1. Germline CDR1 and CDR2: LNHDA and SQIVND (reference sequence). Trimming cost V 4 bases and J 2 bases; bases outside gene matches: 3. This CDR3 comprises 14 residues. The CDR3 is CASSRGQGTYEQYF. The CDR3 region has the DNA TGTGCCAGTAGTAGGGGACAGGGAACCTACGAGCAGTACTTC. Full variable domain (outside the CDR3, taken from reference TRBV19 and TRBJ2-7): DGGITQSPKYLFRKEGQNVTLSCEQNLNHDAMYWYRQDPGQGLRLIYYSQIVNDFQKGDIAEGYSVSREKKESFPLTVTSAQKNPTAFYLCASSRGQGTYEQYFGPGTRLTVT.

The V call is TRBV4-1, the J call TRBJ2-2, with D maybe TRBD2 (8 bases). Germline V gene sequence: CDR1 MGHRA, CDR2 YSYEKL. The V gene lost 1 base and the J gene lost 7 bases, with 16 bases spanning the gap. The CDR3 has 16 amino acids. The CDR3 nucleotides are TGCGCCAGCAGCCAAGCCCCAGGGGGACTAGTCGGGGAGCTGTTTTTT. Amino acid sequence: CASSQAPGGLVGELFF.

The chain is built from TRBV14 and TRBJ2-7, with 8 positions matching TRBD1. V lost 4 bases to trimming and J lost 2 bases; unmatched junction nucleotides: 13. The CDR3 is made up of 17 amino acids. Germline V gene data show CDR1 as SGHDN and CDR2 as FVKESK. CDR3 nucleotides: TGTGCCAGCAGCCCCCTAGGGACAGGAGGAATTACCTACGAGCAGTACTTC. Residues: CASSPLGTGGITYEQYF. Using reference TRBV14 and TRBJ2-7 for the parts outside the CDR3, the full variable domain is EAGVTQFPSHSVIEKGQTVTLRCDPISGHDNLYWYRRVMGKEIKFLLHFVKESKQDESGMPNNRFLAERTGGTYSTLKVQPAELEDSGVYFCASSPLGTGGITYEQYFGPGTRLTVT.

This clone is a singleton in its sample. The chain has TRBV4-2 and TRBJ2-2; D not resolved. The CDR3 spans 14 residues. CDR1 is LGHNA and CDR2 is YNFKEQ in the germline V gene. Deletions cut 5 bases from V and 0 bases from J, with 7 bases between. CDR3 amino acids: CASSRDANTGELFF. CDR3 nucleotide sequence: TGTGCCAGCAGCAGGGATGCGAACACCGGGGAGCTGTTTTTT.

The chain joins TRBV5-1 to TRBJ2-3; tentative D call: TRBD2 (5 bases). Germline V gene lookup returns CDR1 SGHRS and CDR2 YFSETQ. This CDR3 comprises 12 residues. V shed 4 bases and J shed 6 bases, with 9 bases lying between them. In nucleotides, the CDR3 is TGCGCCAGCAGCCAGGACTTCGATACGCAGTATTTT. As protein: CASSQDFDTQYF.

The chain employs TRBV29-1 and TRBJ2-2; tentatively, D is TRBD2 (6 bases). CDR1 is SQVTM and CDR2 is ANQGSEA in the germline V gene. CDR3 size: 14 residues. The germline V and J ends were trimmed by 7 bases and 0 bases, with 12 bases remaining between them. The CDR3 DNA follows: TGCAGCGCGTTGCGGGGCGCGAACACCGGGGAGCTGTTTTTT. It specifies CSALRGANTGELFF.